Detailed here is one TCR beta chain. This entry comes from a study of cytomegalovirus exposure and HLA in healthy donors. Study-level background: HLA-typed donors were the source of 82 million or so unique TCRs, which an early data release held. For the roughly 400 genotyped donors, around 76% fell within the Caucasian-associated ancestry cluster.

60 Vbeta and 13 Jbeta primers were used in PCR. Profiling relied on immunoSEQ multiplex PCR, and the TCRdb table lists in-frame clones only, not all of them. The table lists 170,000 or so clones, just over 75% of them singletons, with 3.7% in the top ten. Per the germline V gene, CDR1 is MNHEY and CDR2 is SMNVEV (reference sequence). This CDR3 is built from 15 residues. V lost 5 bases and J 0 bases, leaving 13 bases between the germline ends. The sequencing sample was made of PBMCs. The receptor's source is a woman aged 55 to 70 in good health and CMV-seropositive. The J gene is TRBJ1-1, the V gene TRBV27; possibly TRBD1 for D (5 bases). Written as DNA, the CDR3 is TGTGCCAGCAGTCCATCCCCAGGGATGAACACTGAAGCTTTCTTT. Protein sequence: CASSPSPGMNTEAFF.